This is a list of T cell receptor beta chains from one sample in a study of T-cell reconstitution after alpha-beta-depleted transplantation in children. From the PCR reads, TCRdb called clonotypes with MiXCR, one entry per CDR3 protein. The sample lists about a million distinct CDR3 sequences, less than 30% seen once, with 28% in the top ten. Here the sequenced sample was PBMCs, mostly from graft donor cells, taken 360 days after TCRalphabeta/CD19-depleted stem cell transplant. The receptors were gathered from a boy less than two years old who had a stem cell transplant for SCID, so the T cells may come from the graft donor. Each CDR3 is given with its conserved first and last residue. A D gene is named only where the DNA matches it firmly. For some rows the clone size is stated as once, few or many, or as a class when expanded; others skip it.

v_call	j_call	clone_size	d_call	cdr3_nt	cdr3_aa
TRBV5-1	TRBJ1-2	-	-	TGCGCCAGCAGCTTGGCTTTGACAGGAAACTATGGCTACACCTTC	CASSLALTGNYGYTF
TRBV20-1	TRBJ2-1	-	TRBD2	TGCAGTGCTGGGGCGACTAGCGGGGTCTCCTACAATGAGCAGTTCTTC	CSAGATSGVSYNEQFF
TRBV4-2	TRBJ2-1	few	TRBD2	TGTGCCAGCAGCCAAGAACCGACGCGACTAGCGGGGGCTGAGCAGTTCTTC	CASSQEPTRLAGAEQFF
TRBV27	TRBJ2-7	-	TRBD2	TGTGCCAGCAGCACAAGATATAACGGGGGGGGATTCTACGAGCAGTACTTC	CASSTRYNGGGFYEQYF
TRBV5-1	TRBJ2-2	-	-	TGCGCCAGCAGCATAGATACAGGGATCGGGGAGCTGTTTTTT	CASSIDTGIGELFF
TRBV12-3/TRBV12-4	TRBJ2-1	few	TRBD1	TGTGCCAGCGGGACAGCCTTCTACAATGAGCAGTTCTTC	CASGTAFYNEQFF
TRBV28	TRBJ2-5	few	TRBD1	TGTGCCAGCAGTTTAGGGGACAGCAAAGAGACCCAGTACTTC	CASSLGDSKETQYF
TRBV9	TRBJ2-1	few	-	TGTGCCAGCAGCGCGCTACAGGGATATGAGCAGTTCTTC	CASSALQGYEQFF
TRBV7-8	TRBJ1-4	few	-	TGTGCCAGCAGCCGCCTAGACAGGAATTTTGAAAAACTGTTTTTT	CASSRLDRNFEKLFF
TRBV5-1	TRBJ1-1	-	-	TGCGCCAGCAGCTTGGTCCCGCCGGGCACTGAAGCTTTCTTT	CASSLVPPGTEAFF
TRBV20-1	TRBJ2-4	few	-	TGCAGTGCTGAGGGACACCCCATCGGCAAAAACATTCAGTACTTC	CSAEGHPIGKNIQYF
TRBV5-6	TRBJ2-5	few	-	TGTGCCAGCAGCCCACAGGGTCCAAGAGTTACCCAGTACTTC	CASSPQGPRVTQYF
TRBV3-1	TRBJ2-5	-	TRBD2	TGTGCCAGCAGCCGGACTGTCGGGGGGGAGACCCAGTACTTC	CASSRTVGGETQYF
TRBV28	TRBJ1-4	-	-	TGTGCCAGCAGTTTCTTCAAGATTGACAGGCAAAATGAAAAACTGTTTTTT	CASSFFKIDRQNEKLFF
TRBV9	TRBJ2-3	few	-	TGTGCCAGCAGTGCTCTTCCGGGACGAGGAGGGACAGATACGCAGTATTTT	CASSALPGRGGTDTQYF
TRBV7-2	TRBJ1-2	-	TRBD1	TGTGCCAGCAGCCCCCGACAGGGCTGGTATGGCTACACCTTC	CASSPRQGWYGYTF
TRBV7-2	TRBJ2-7	-	-	TGTGCCAGCAGCTTATGGCAGGGGACATACGAGCAGTACTTC	CASSLWQGTYEQYF
TRBV28	TRBJ2-7	few	-	TGTGCCAGCACCCCGCGGGGATTCTACGAGCAGTACTTC	CASTPRGFYEQYF
TRBV5-1	TRBJ2-3	many	-	TGTGCCAGCAGGGGGGGGGCTGATACGCAGTATTTT	CASRGGADTQYF
TRBV27	TRBJ2-1	once	-	TGTGCCAGCACAACCCGGGCAGGGGCTTACAATGAGCAGTTCTTC	CASTTRAGAYNEQFF